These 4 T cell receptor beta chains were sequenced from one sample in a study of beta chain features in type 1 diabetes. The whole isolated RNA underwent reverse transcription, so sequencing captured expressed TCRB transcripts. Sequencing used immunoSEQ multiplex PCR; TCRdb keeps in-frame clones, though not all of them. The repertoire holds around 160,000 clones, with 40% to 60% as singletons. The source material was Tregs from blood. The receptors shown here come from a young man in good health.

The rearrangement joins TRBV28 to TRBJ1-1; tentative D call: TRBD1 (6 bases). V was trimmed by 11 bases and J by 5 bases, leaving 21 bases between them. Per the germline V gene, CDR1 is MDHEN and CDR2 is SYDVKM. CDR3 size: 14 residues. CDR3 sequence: CAGAKAGGRTEAFF. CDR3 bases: TGTGCCGGAGCTAAAGCGGGGGGGCGGACTGAAGCTTTCTTT.

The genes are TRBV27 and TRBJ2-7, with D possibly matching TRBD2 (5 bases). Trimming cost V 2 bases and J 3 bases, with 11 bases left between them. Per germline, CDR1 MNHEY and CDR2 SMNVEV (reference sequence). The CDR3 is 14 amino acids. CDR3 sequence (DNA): TGTGCCAGCAGTTTACGGGGTTCAGGCTACGAGCAGTACTTC. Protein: CASSLRGSGYEQYF.

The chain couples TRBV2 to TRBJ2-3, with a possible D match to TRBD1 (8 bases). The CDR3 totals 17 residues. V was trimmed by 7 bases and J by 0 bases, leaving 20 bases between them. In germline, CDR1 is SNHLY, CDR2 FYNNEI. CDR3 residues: CASMEDRGLTSTDTQYF. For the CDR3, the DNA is TGTGCCAGCATGGAAGACAGGGGACTAACCAGCACAGATACGCAGTATTTT. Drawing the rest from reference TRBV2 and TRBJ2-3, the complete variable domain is EPEVTQTPSHQVTQMGQEVILRCVPISNHLYFYWYRQILGQKVEFLVSFYNNEISEKSEIFDDQFSVERPDGSNFTLKIRSTKLEDSAMYFCASMEDRGLTSTDTQYFGPGTRLTVL.

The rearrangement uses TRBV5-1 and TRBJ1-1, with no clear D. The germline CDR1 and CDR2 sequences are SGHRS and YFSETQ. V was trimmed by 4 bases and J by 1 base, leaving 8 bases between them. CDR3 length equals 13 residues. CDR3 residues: CASSTAPNTEAFF. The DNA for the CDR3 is TGCGCCAGCAGCACAGCACCGAACACTGAAGCTTTCTTT. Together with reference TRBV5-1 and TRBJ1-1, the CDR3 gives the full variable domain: KAGVTQTPRYLIKTRGQQVTLSCSPISGHRSVSWYQQTPGQGLQFLFEYFSETQRNKGNFPGRFSGRQFSNSRSEMNVSTLELGDSALYLCASSTAPNTEAFFGQGTRLTVV.